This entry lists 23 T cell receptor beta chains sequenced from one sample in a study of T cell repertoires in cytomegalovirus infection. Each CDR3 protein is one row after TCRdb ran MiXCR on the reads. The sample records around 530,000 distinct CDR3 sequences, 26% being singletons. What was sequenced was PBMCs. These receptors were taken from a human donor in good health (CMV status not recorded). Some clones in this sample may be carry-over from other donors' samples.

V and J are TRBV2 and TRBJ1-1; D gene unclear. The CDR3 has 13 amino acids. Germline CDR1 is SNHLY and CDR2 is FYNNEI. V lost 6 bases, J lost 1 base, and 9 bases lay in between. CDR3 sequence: CASSKDGNTEAFF. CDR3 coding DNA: TGTGCCAGCAGCAAGGACGGGAACACTGAAGCTTTCTTT.

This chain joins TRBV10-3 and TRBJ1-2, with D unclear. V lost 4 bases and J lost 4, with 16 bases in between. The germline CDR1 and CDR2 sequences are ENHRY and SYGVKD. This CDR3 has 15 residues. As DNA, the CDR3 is TGTGCCATCAGTGCGTCGGAGGGTAGTGTCTATGGCTACACCTTC. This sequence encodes CAISASEGSVYGYTF.

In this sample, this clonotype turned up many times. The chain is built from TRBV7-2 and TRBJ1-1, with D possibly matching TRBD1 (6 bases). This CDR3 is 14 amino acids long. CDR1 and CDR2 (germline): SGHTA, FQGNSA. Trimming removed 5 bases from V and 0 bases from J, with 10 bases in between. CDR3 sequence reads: CASSPRDMNTEAFF. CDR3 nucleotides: TGTGCCAGCAGCCCCCGGGACATGAACACTGAAGCTTTCTTT.

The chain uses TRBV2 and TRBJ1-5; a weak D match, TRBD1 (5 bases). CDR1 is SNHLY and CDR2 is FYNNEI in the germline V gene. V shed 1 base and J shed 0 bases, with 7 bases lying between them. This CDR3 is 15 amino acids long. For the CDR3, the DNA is TGTGCCAGCAGTGAAGGACAGTATAGCAATCAGCCCCAGCATTTT. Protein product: CASSEGQYSNQPQHF.

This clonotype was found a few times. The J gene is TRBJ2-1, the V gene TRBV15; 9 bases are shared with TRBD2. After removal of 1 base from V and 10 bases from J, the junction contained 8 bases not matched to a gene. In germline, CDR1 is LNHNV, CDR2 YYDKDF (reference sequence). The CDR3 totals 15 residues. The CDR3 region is CATSRVGSGSSEQFF. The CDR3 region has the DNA TGTGCCACCAGCAGAGTGGGTAGCGGGAGCTCCGAGCAGTTCTTC.

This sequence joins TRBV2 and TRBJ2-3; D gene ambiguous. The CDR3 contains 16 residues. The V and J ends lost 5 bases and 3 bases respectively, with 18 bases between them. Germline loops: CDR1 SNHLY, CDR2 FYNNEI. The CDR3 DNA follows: TGTGCCAGCAGTTTCGAGTCCTACGACGTTACAGATACGCAGTATTTT. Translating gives CASSFESYDVTDTQYF.

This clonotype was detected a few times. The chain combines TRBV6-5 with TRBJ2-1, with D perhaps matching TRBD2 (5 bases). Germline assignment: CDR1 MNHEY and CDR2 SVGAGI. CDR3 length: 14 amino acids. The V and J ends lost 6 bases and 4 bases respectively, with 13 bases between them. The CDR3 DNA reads TGTGCCAGCAGCCCGGAGGCAGATTACAATGAGCAGTTCTTC. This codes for CASSPEADYNEQFF.

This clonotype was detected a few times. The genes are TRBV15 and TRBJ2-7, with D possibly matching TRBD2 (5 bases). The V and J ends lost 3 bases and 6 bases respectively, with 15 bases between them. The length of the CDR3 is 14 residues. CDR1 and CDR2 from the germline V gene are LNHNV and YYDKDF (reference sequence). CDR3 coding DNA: TGTGCCACCAGCAGGGTACTAGATGTGCTCGAGCAGTACTTC. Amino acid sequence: CATSRVLDVLEQYF.

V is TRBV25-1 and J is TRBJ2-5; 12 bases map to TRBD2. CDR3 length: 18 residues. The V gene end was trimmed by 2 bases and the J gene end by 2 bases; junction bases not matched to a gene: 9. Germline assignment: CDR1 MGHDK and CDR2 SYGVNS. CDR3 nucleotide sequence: TGTGCCAGCAGTGAACGCCGAACTAGCGGGGGGCCTCAAGAGACCCAGTACTTC. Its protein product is CASSERRTSGGPQETQYF. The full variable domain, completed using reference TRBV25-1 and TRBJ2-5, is EADIYQTPRYLVIGTGKKITLECSQTMGHDKMYWYQQDPGMELHLIHYSYGVNSTEKGDLSSESTVSRIRTEHFPLTLESARPSHTSQYLCASSERRTSGGPQETQYFGPGTRLLVL.

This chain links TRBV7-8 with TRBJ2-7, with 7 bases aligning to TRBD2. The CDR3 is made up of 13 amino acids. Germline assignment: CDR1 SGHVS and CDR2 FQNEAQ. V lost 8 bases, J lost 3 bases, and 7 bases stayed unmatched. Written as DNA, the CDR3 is TGTGCCAGCGGCGGGGACTACTTCTACGAGCAGTACGTC. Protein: CASGGDYFYEQYV.

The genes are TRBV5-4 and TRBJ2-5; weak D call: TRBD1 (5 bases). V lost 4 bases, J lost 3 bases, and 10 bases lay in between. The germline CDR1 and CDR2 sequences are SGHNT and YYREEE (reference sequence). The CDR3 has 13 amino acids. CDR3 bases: TGTGCCAGCAGCACTGAGACAGAAGAGACCCAGTACTTC. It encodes CASSTETEETQYF.

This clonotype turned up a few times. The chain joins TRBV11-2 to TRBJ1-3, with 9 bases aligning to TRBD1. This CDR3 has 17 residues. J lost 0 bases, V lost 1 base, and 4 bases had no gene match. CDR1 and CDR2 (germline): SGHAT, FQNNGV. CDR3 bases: TGTGCCAGCAGCTTAGTGGGACAGGGTCCCTCTGGAAACACCATATATTTT. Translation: CASSLVGQGPSGNTIYF.

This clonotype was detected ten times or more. CDR3 in DNA: TGTGCCAGCAGCTTAGTGGTGGGTGAGCAGTTCTTC. Protein: CASSLVVGEQFF. The genes are TRBV7-2 and TRBJ2-1; D call uncertain. The CDR3 is 12 residues long. The germline V and J ends were trimmed by 1 base and 9 bases, with 7 bases remaining between them. The germline V gene has CDR1 SGHTA and CDR2 FQGNSA.

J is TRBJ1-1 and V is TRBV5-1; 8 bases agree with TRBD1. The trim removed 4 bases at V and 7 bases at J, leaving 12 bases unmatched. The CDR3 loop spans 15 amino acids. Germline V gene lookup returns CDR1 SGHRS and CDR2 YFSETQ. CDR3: CASSLPGQVGGEAFF. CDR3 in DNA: TGCGCCAGCAGCCTTCCGGGACAGGTGGGTGGTGAAGCTTTCTTT.

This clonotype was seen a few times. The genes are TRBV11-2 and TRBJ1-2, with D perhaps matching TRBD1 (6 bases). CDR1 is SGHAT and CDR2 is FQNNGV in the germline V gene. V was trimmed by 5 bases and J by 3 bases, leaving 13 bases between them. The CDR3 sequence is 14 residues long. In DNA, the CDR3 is TGTGCCAGCAGCACCCCGACAGGTTACTATGGCTACACCTTC. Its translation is CASSTPTGYYGYTF.

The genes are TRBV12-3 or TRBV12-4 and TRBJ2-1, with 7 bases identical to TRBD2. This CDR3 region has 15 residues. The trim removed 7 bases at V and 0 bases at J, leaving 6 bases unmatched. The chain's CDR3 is CASIGGDYSYNEQFF. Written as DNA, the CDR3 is TGTGCCAGCATTGGGGGGGACTACTCCTACAATGAGCAGTTCTTC.

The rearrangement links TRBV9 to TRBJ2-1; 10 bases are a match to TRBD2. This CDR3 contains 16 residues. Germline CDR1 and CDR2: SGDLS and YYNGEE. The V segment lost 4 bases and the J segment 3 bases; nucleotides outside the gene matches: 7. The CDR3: CASSLLGLAVYNEQFF. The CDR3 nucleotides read TGTGCCAGCAGCCTATTAGGACTAGCGGTCTACAATGAGCAGTTCTTC.

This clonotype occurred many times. As DNA, the CDR3 is TGTGCCAGCAGCGAGCGGGATACGCAGTATTTT. This codes for CASSERDTQYF. The gene calls are TRBV7-9 and TRBJ2-3, with D perhaps TRBD2 (5 bases). Germline loops: CDR1 SEHNR, CDR2 FQNEAQ (reference sequence). The CDR3 covers 11 residues. V lost 5 bases and J lost 6, with 6 bases in between.

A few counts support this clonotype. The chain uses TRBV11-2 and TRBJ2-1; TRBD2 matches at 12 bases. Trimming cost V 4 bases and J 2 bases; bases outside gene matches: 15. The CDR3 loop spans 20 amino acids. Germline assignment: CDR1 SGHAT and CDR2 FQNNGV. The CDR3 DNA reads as TGTGCCAGCAGCTCCCAAAGGGGTGCTAGCGGGAGGGGGCCCTACAATGAGCAGTTCTTC. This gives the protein CASSSQRGASGRGPYNEQFF.

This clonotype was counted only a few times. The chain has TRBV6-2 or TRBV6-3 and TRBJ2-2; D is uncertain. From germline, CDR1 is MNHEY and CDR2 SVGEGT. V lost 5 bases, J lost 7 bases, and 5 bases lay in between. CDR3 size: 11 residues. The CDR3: CASSQRGELFF. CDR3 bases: TGTGCCAGCAGTCAACGCGGGGAGCTGTTTTTT.

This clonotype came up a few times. Here the CDR3 DNA reads TGCGCCAGCAGCCCATACTCTATCCGAATAGCGGGAGGTGAGGGCACCGGGGAGCTGTTTTTT. It yields the protein CASSPYSIRIAGGEGTGELFF. V usage is TRBV4-3 and J usage is TRBJ2-2, with 10 positions matching TRBD2. With 4 bases clipped from V and 4 bases from J, the junction kept 21 bases outside the gene matches. The length of the CDR3 is 21 residues. Germline loops: CDR1 LGHNA, CDR2 YSLEER.

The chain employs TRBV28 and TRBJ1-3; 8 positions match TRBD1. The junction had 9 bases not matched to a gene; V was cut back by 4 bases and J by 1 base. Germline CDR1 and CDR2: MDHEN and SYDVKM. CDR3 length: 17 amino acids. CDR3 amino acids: CASSSPTGGGSGNTIYF. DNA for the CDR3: TGTGCCAGCAGTTCACCTACAGGGGGAGGATCTGGAAACACCATATATTTT.

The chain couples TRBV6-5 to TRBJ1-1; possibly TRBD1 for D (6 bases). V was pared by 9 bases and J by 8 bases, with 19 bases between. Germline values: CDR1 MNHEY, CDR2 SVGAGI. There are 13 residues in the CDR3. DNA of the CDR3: TGTGCCAGTGCCCTCGGACAGATAGAAGAAGCTTTCTTT. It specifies CASALGQIEEAFF.